The 4 T cell receptor beta chains presented below share a single source sample, sequenced in a study of blood T cell repertoires in COVID-19 (dated by TCRdb to the early 2020s). The protocol used for the library was the immunoSEQ multiplex PCR assay. TCRdb provides this immuneACCESS table in a form limited to in-frame rearrangements. Some clones are lacking; in checked studies, under half of them reflect an unresolved V gene, and why the rest are absent is not known. This sample has approximately 250,000 clones in its table, and 80% to 90% of those were observed once. Of the sample, roughly 4.3% falls within the top ten clones. Specimen: PBMCs or T cells enriched from blood (not recorded which). The receptors shown here come from a woman aged 25 to 45 with acute COVID-19.

This clone has a handful of counts. The chain combines TRBV28 with TRBJ2-7; the match to TRBD2 covers 12 bases. Germline-derived CDR1 and CDR2 are MDHEN and SYDVKM. The CDR3 length is 15 residues. The trim removed 4 bases at V and 3 bases at J, leaving 4 bases unmatched. The CDR3 DNA reads TGTGCCAGCAGTTCACTAGCGGGAGGAAACTACGAGCAGTACTTC. Its translation: CASSSLAGGNYEQYF.

The chain couples TRBV5-1 to TRBJ1-2; D gene uncertain. Germline V gene data show CDR1 as SGHRS and CDR2 as YFSETQ. V was shortened by 6 bases and J by 4 bases, with 22 bases between the two germline ends. This CDR3 spans 16 amino acids. CDR3 sequence (DNA): TGCGCCAGCAACCTTGGAGGCATAGTCAATTCCTATGGCTACACCTTC. As protein: CASNLGGIVNSYGYTF.

The V gene is TRBV28, the J gene TRBJ2-1, with D perhaps TRBD1 (5 bases). The CDR3 covers 13 residues. V was pared by 3 bases and J by 4 bases, with 7 bases between. Per the germline V gene, CDR1 is MDHEN and CDR2 is SYDVKM. The CDR3 sequence: CASSFDRYNEQFF. The CDR3 DNA reads as TGTGCCAGCAGTTTTGACAGATACAATGAGCAGTTCTTC. Based on the CDR3 plus reference TRBV28 and TRBJ2-1, the full variable domain is DVKVTQSSRYLVKRTGEKVFLECVQDMDHENMFWYRQDPGLGLRLIYFSYDVKMKEKGDIPEGYSVSREKKERFSLILESASTNQTSMYLCASSFDRYNEQFFGPGTRLTVL.

This sequence joins TRBV27 and TRBJ2-7, with a tentative D call TRBD2 (6 bases). In germline, CDR1 is MNHEY, CDR2 SMNVEV (reference sequence). Between the trimmed V and J ends, which lost 2 bases and 0 bases, there was a span of 14 bases. This CDR3 is 16 amino acids long. CDR3 DNA: TGTGCCAGCAGTTTAGAGGCGCGGGACTCCTCCTACGAGCAGTACTTC. Protein: CASSLEARDSSYEQYF.